The 11 T cell receptor beta chains below come from one sample, sequenced in a study of blood T cell repertoires in COVID-19. Data came from immunoSEQ multiplex PCR; TCRdb stores just in-frame clones and leaves some out. The data contain about 180,000 clones, around four fifths of them singletons. The sample was peripheral blood. These receptor sequences come from a woman aged 70-85 years with COVID-19, enrolled during active disease.

This clone has just a few counts. V is TRBV6-2 or TRBV6-3 and J is TRBJ2-3, with 9 bases fitting TRBD2. The V gene's germline CDR1 is MNHEY and CDR2 SVGEGT. This CDR3 is 15 amino acids long. The V and J ends lost 2 bases and 6 bases, in that order; junction bases with no gene match: 6. The CDR3 DNA sequence: TGTGCCAGCAGTTACGGGACTAGCCTTCTGGATACGCAGTATTTT. This codes for CASSYGTSLLDTQYF.

The chain is built from TRBV10-3 and TRBJ1-6, with TRBD1 identical over 7 bases. The germline V gene has CDR1 ENHRY and CDR2 SYGVKD. The CDR3 runs to 20 residues. J gave up 0 bases and V 5 bases, and 16 bases lay outside the gene matches. CDR3 in amino acids: CAISQGTVSPQSSYNSPLHF. The CDR3 nucleotides are TGTGCCATCAGTCAAGGGACAGTAAGTCCCCAGAGCTCCTATAATTCACCCCTCCACTTT.

The chain couples TRBV6-5 to TRBJ1-1; D not certain. The V end lost 7 bases, the J end lost 6 bases, and 18 bases lay between the germline ends. The CDR3 consists of 14 residues. Per the germline V gene, CDR1 is MNHEY and CDR2 is SVGAGI. CDR3 sequence: CASTALTEYSEAFF. In nucleotides, the CDR3 is TGTGCCAGCACCGCCCTCACAGAGTACTCTGAAGCTTTCTTT.

The chain combines TRBV4-2 with TRBJ2-1, with 7 nucleotides matching TRBD2. The CDR3 totals 16 residues. V lost 5 bases to trimming and J lost 2 bases; unmatched junction nucleotides: 9. Germline V gives CDR1 LGHNA, CDR2 YNFKEQ. The CDR3 bases are TGTGCCAGCAGCGGACTAGGTGGGAGTCCCTACAATGAGCAGTTCTTC. It yields the protein CASSGLGGSPYNEQFF.

This chain uses TRBV30 with TRBJ2-3, with 8 bases that match TRBD1. Trimming removed 2 bases from V and 3 bases from J; junction bases left unmatched: 4. CDR1 and CDR2 (germline): GTSNPN, SVGIG (reference sequence). The CDR3 length is 14 residues. For the CDR3, the DNA is TGTGCCTGGAGTCAGGGACAGGTAACAGATACGCAGTATTTT. This translates into CAWSQGQVTDTQYF.

V and J are TRBV5-4 and TRBJ1-2; 9 bases are a match to TRBD1. Germline assignment: CDR1 SGHNT and CDR2 YYREEE (reference sequence). The CDR3 runs to 14 residues. Losses at the gene ends were 4 bases for V and 6 bases for J; bases not matched to a gene: 7. The CDR3 region is CASSLERTGDGYTF. Here the CDR3 DNA reads TGTGCCAGCAGCCTGGAGAGGACAGGGGATGGCTACACCTTC.

This sequence joins TRBV3-1 (or the pseudogene TRBV3-2) and TRBJ1-2; D might be TRBD1 (5 bases). V lost 0 bases to trimming and J lost 7 bases, with 12 bases between them. The germline gives CDR1 LGHDT, CDR2 YNNKEL (reference sequence). The CDR3 contains 14 residues. The chain's CDR3 is CASSQDLGGAGYTF. The CDR3 nucleotides read TGTGCCAGCAGCCAAGATCTGGGTGGGGCTGGCTACACCTTC.

The chain recombines TRBV7-2 with TRBJ2-3, with 11 bases that match TRBD2. Trimming cost V 3 bases and J 7 bases; bases outside gene matches: 3. CDR1 is SGHTA and CDR2 is FQGNSA in the germline V gene. The CDR3 runs to 14 residues. CDR3 bases: TGTGCCAGCAGCTTTAGCGGGGGGGGGAATACGCAGTATTTT. Amino acid sequence: CASSFSGGGNTQYF.

The J gene is TRBJ2-7, the V gene TRBV13, with a weak D call TRBD2 (5 bases). Germline V gene sequence: CDR1 PRHDT, CDR2 FYEKMQ (reference sequence). This CDR3 spans 13 amino acids. Trimming left V 4 bases short and J 3 bases short, with 10 bases between. The CDR3 DNA reads TGTGCCAGCAGCTCCTCCGGGATCTACGAGCAGTACTTC. Its translation: CASSSSGIYEQYF.

The chain joins TRBV18 to TRBJ2-7; D might be TRBD1 (6 bases). Germline lookup yields CDR1 KGHSH and CDR2 LQKENI. There are 14 residues in the CDR3. The V and J ends lost 5 bases and 6 bases respectively, with 17 bases between them. CDR3 bases: TGTGCCAGCTCATCCCAACCCCCACAGGGCGAGCAGTACTTC. Protein product: CASSSQPPQGEQYF.

J is TRBJ2-7 and V is TRBV15, with a tentative D call TRBD2 (6 bases). The CDR3 length is 15 residues. Germline V lookup: CDR1 LNHNV, CDR2 YYDKDF (reference sequence). Trimming shortened V by 0 bases and J by 5 bases, and 14 bases separated the two germline ends. This chain's CDR3 is CATSRDTGGEDEQYF. The DNA for the CDR3 is TGTGCCACCAGCAGAGATACCGGGGGAGAGGACGAGCAGTACTTC.